The present TCR beta chain was sequenced within a study of cytomegalovirus exposure and HLA in healthy donors. This clone was seen a handful of times. Its target is unknown. Study observations and caveats: An assumption of roughly uniform sequencing depth across donors underlay the presence/absence analyses.

The CDR3 has 15 amino acids. The germline V gene has CDR1 SNHLY and CDR2 FYNNEI. With 1 base removed from V and 2 bases from J, the gap between germline ends came to 9 bases. The study ran its PCR with 60 Vbeta and 13 Jbeta primers. The table came from immunoSEQ multiplex PCR; TCRdb's copy has only in-frame clones and leaves some out. This sample has roughly 70,000 clones, with around 70% found just once. The donors (healthy individuals) were bone marrow donors. The chain carries TRBV2 and TRBJ1-5, with D possibly matching TRBD1 (5 bases). The receptor was derived from a human donor in good health. Sequencing was carried out using PBMCs. The CDR3 here is CASSEVPGGNQPQHF. The CDR3 bases are TGTGCCAGCAGTGAAGTTCCGGGGGGCAATCAGCCCCAGCATTTT.